The 7 T cell receptor beta chains reported below all come from one sample, sequenced in a study of blood T cell repertoires in COVID-19 (dated by TCRdb to the early 2020s). Library preparation used the immunoSEQ multiplex PCR assay. The table was pulled from immuneACCESS by TCRdb, which kept in-frame rearrangements only. Such tables lose some clones; where checked, under half of the loss comes from unresolved V genes, and the rest has no known cause. The table for this sample lists 65,000 to 95,000 clones; 75% to 85% of them were counted only once. Jointly, the top ten make up about a third of the sample. The sample was peripheral blood. Source of these receptors: a man between 60 and 70 years old with COVID-19, enrolled during active disease.

This chain uses TRBV19 with TRBJ2-3, with 7 bases that match TRBD2. The germline V gene has CDR1 LNHDA and CDR2 SQIVND (reference sequence). This CDR3 contains 16 residues. The junction had 5 bases not matched to a gene; V was cut back by 2 bases and J by 0 bases. The CDR3 loop reads CASSISRGGSTDTQYF. The DNA for the CDR3 is TGTGCCAGTAGTATATCCCGGGGAGGGAGCACAGATACGCAGTATTTT.

The chain joins TRBV14 to TRBJ2-7, with D possibly being TRBD1 (5 bases). The CDR3 extends over 13 amino acids. Germline CDR1 SGHDN, CDR2 FVKESK. Trimming stripped 1 base from V and 6 bases from J, with 10 bases between. The chain's CDR3 is CASSQGGGPEQYF. CDR3 nucleotide sequence: TGTGCCAGCAGCCAAGGGGGCGGACCCGAGCAGTACTTC.

This chain links TRBV6-5 with TRBJ1-3, with 11 bases identical to TRBD1. Germline V gene lookup returns CDR1 MNHEY and CDR2 SVGAGI. The V segment lost 10 bases and the J segment 2 bases; nucleotides outside the gene matches: 4. The CDR3 consists of 14 residues. The CDR3 bases are TGTGCCACCCAGGACAGGGGGCCTGGAAACACCATATATTTT. Encoded protein: CATQDRGPGNTIYF.

This clone was seen more than once but under ten times. This chain joins TRBV6-1 and TRBJ1-5, with 10 bases aligning to TRBD1. Germline CDR1 is MNHNS and CDR2 is SASEGT. Trimming took 2 bases from V and 2 from J; bases not matched to a gene: 6. The CDR3 is 17 residues long. CDR3 residues: CASSEFGTGVGNQPQHF. The CDR3 DNA reads TGTGCCAGCAGTGAATTTGGGACAGGGGTTGGCAATCAGCCCCAGCATTTT.

The J gene is TRBJ2-2, the V gene TRBV7-3; tentative D call: TRBD1 (5 bases). Germline lookup yields CDR1 SGHTA and CDR2 FQGTGA. This CDR3 has 17 residues. V lost 2 bases and J lost 0, with 13 bases in between. DNA of the CDR3: TGTGCCAGCAGCTTAGTTCCGGGCAGGGCGAACACCGGGGAGCTGTTTTTT. Translating gives CASSLVPGRANTGELFF.

The V and J genes are TRBV2 and TRBJ2-3; 8 nucleotides align to TRBD2. Germline CDR1 is SNHLY and CDR2 is FYNNEI. CDR3 length: 13 amino acids. The trim removed 8 bases at V and 5 bases at J, leaving 6 bases unmatched. The CDR3 sequence is CASGGREGDTQYF. In DNA form, the CDR3 reads TGTGCCAGCGGTGGACGGGAGGGAGATACGCAGTATTTT. The complete variable domain, with remaining parts taken from reference TRBV2 and TRBJ2-3, reads EPEVTQTPSHQVTQMGQEVILRCVPISNHLYFYWYRQILGQKVEFLVSFYNNEISEKSEIFDDQFSVERPDGSNFTLKIRSTKLEDSAMYFCASGGREGDTQYFGPGTRLTVL.

Here the CDR3 DNA reads TGTGCCAGCAGCCGAGTTCCGGACAGAACCATATCATCCTACGAGCAGTACTTC. It codes for CASSRVPDRTISSYEQYF. The J gene is TRBJ2-7, the V gene TRBV5-5; a possible D gene is TRBD1 (6 bases). Trimming removed 4 bases at V and 1 base at J, with 24 bases between. Germline CDR1 reads SGHKS; CDR2 reads YYEKEE (reference sequence). The CDR3 contains 18 residues.